The present entry profiles one T cell receptor (beta chain) with its context. The antigen is unknown. The table came from immunoSEQ multiplex PCR; TCRdb's copy has only in-frame clones and leaves some out. The sample yields tens of thousands of clones, approximately 73% seen once. The data were obtained in a study of OX40 agonist ivuxolimab in advanced cancers. As for the study in general: A diagnosis of hepatocellular carcinoma, melanoma, renal cell or head and neck cancer was present in dose-escalation patients. Three patients got partial responses; one had hepatocellular carcinoma and two had cutaneous melanoma. Broader study findings: At 0.1 to 3.0 mg/kg and by week 6, CD4+ and CD8+ T cells in the blood had expanded clonally.

The timepoints at which blood was sampled were baseline, cycle 4 day 1, and cycle 7 day 1. The source is an adult with an advanced solid tumor such as melanoma, head and neck, liver or kidney cancer. Sequenced here: CD4+ or CD8+ T cells sorted from blood, sampled in a trial of the OX40 agonist ivuxolimab.

The CDR3 here is CSVTQGTGAFF. The CDR3 DNA sequence: TGCAGCGTTACACAGGGAACAGGAGCTTTCTTT. V is TRBV29-1 and J is TRBJ1-1; D is possibly TRBD1 (6 bases). In germline, CDR1 is SQVTM, CDR2 ANQGSEA. The CDR3 contains 11 residues. V shed 5 bases and J shed 10 bases, with 14 bases lying between them. Drawing the rest from reference TRBV29-1 and TRBJ1-1, the complete variable domain is SAVISQKPSRDICQRGTSLTIQCQVDSQVTMMFWYRQQPGQSLTLIATANQGSEATYESGFVIDKFPISRPNLTFSTLTVSNMSPEDSSIYLCSVTQGTGAFFGQGTRLTVV.